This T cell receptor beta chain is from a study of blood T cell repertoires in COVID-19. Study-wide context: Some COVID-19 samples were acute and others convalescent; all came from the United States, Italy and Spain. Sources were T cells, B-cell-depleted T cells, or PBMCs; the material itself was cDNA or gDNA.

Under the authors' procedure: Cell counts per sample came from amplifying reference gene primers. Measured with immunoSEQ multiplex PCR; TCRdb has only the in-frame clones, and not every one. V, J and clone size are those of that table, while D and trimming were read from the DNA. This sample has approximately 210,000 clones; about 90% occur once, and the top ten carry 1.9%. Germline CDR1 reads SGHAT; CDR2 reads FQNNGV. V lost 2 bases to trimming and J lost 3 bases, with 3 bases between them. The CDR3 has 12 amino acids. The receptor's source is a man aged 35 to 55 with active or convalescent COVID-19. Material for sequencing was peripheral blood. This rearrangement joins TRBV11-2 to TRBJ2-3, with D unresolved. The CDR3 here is CASSLITDTQYF. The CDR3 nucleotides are TGTGCCAGCAGCTTAATAACAGATACGCAGTATTTT.